Many counts were recorded for the clone carrying this TCR beta chain. Its antigen is still unknown. What was amplified from RNA transcripts were TCR beta CDR3 regions. TCR CDR3 underwent first-round RT-PCR with the HTBI primer set. TCRdb redid the calling of the multiplex PCR reads with MiXCR, one entry per CDR3 protein. This table holds about 95,000 distinct CDR3 sequences, roughly 40% found once. The data derive from a study of T cells in Graves' hyperthyroidism and ophthalmopathy. Points from the study as a whole: Among thyroid clonotypes expanded above 0.001, most also appeared in blood.

Diagnoses were made from clinical symptoms, serum measures (thyroxine and TRAb), thyroid ultrasound and orbital computed tomography. Germline trimming cut 3 bases from V and 7 bases from J; bases unmatched to any gene: 11. Germline V gene lookup returns CDR1 PRHDT and CDR2 FYEKMQ (reference sequence). This CDR3 spans 16 amino acids. The V gene is TRBV13, the J gene TRBJ2-2, with 7 bases aligning to TRBD1. This TCR came from a woman aged 25 to 39 with Graves' hyperthyroidism. The specimen was peripheral blood or thyroid tissue (not recorded which). Here the CDR3 DNA reads TGTGCCAGCAGCTTCTGGACAGGATCAATCGACGGGGAGCTGTTTTTT. Translated: CASSFWTGSIDGELFF.